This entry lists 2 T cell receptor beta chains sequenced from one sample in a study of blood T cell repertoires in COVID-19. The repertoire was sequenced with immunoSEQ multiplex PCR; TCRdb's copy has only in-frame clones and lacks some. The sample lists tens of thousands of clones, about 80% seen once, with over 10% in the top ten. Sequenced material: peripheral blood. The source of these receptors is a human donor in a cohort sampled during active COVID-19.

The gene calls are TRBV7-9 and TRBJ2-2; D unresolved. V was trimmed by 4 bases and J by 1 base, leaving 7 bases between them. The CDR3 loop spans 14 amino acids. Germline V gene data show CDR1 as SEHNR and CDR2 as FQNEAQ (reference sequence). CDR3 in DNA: TGTGCCAGCAGCTCCAAGCGGAACACCGGGGAGCTGTTTTTT. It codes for CASSSKRNTGELFF.

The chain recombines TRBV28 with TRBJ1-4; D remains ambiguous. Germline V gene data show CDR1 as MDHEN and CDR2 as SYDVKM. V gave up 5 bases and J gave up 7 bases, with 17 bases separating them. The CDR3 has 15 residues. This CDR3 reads CASSPITVGIEKLFF. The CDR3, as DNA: TGTGCCAGCAGTCCTATTACCGTCGGGATTGAAAAACTGTTTTTT.